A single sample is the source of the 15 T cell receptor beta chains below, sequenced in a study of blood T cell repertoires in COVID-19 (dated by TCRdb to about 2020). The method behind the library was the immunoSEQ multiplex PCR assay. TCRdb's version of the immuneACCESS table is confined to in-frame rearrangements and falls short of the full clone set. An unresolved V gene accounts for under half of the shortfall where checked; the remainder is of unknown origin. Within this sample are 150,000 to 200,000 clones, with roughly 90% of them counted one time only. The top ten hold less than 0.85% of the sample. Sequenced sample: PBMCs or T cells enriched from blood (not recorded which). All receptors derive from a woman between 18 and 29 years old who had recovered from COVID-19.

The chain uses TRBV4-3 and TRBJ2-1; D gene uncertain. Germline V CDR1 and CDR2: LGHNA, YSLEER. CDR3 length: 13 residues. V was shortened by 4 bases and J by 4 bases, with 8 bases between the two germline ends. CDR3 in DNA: TGCGCCAGCAGCCCGACAACTTACAATGAGCAGTTCTTC. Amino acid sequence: CASSPTTYNEQFF.

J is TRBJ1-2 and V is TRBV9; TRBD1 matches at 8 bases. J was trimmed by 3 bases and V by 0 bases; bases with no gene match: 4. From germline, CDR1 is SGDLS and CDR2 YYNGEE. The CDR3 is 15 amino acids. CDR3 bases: TGTGCCAGCAGCGTAGGGCAGGGGGCGGACTATGGCTACACCTTC. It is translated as CASSVGQGADYGYTF.

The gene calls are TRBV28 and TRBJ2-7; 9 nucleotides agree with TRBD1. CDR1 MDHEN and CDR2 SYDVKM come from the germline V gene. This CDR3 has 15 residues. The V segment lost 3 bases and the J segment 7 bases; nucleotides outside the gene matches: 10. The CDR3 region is CASSFRRTGDREQYF. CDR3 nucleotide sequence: TGTGCCAGCAGTTTTAGAAGGACAGGGGATCGAGAGCAGTACTTC.

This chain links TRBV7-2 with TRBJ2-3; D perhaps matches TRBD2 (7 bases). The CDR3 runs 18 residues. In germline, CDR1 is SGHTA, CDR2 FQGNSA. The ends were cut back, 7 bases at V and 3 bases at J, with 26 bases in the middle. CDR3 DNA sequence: TGTGCCAGCATAAAGGCGGGGGCAGCGGGACTATCAACAGATACGCAGTATTTT. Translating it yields CASIKAGAAGLSTDTQYF.

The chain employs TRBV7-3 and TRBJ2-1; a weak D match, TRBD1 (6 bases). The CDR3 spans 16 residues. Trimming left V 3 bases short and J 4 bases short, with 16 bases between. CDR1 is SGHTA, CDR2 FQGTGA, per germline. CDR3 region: CASSFGGPRGYNEQFF. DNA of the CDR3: TGTGCCAGCAGCTTTGGGGGCCCTCGAGGTTACAATGAGCAGTTCTTC.

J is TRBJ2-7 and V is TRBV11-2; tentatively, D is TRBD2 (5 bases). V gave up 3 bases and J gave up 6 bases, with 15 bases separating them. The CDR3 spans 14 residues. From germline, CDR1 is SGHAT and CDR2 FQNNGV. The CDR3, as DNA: TGTGCCAGCAGCTTCCAGAGGGAAAGAATCGAGCAGTACTTC. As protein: CASSFQRERIEQYF.

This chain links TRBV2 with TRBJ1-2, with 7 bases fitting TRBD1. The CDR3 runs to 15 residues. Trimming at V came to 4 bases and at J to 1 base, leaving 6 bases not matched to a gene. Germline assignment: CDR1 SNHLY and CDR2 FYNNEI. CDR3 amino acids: CASSGRAGGNYGYTF. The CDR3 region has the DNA TGTGCCAGCAGTGGAAGGGCAGGGGGTAACTATGGCTACACCTTC.

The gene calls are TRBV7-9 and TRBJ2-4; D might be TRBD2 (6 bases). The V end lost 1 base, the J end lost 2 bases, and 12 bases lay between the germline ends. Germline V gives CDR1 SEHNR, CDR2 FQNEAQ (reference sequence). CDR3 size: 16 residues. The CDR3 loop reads CASSLGETSTKNIQYF. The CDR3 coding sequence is TGTGCCAGCAGCTTAGGGGAGACTAGTACCAAAAACATTCAGTACTTC. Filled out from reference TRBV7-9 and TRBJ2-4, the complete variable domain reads DTGVSQNPRHKITKRGQNVTFRCDPISEHNRLYWYRQTLGQGPEFLTYFQNEAQLEKSRLLSDRFSAERPKGSFSTLEIQRTEQGDSAMYLCASSLGETSTKNIQYFGAGTRLSVL.

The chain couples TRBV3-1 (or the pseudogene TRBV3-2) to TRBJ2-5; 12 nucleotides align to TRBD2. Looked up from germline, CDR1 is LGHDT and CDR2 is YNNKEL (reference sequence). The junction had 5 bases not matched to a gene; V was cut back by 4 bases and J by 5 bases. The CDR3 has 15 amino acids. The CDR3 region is CASSLILAGGETQYF. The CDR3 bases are TGTGCCAGCAGCCTAATTCTAGCGGGAGGGGAGACCCAGTACTTC.

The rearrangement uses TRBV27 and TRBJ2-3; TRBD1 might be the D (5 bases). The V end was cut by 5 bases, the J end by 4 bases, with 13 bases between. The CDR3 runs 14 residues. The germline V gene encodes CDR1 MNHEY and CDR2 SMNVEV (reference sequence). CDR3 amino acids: CASSPGRTPDTQYF. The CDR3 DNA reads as TGTGCCAGCAGTCCAGGACGGACACCAGATACGCAGTATTTT.

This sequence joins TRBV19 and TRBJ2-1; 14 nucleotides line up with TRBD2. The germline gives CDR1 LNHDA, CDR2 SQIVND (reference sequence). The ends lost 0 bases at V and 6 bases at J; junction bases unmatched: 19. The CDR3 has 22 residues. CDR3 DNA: TGTGCCAGTAGTATAGATCGACTGCAGGCAAGAGGACTAGCGGGAGGAGTCAATGAGCAGTTCTTC. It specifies CASSIDRLQARGLAGGVNEQFF. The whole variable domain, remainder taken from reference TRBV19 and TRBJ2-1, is DGGITQSPKYLFRKEGQNVTLSCEQNLNHDAMYWYRQDPGQGLRLIYYSQIVNDFQKGDIAEGYSVSREKKESFPLTVTSAQKNPTAFYLCASSIDRLQARGLAGGVNEQFFGPGTRLTVL.

The chain's CDR3 is CASSLAGGNTQYF. DNA of the CDR3: TGCGCCAGCAGTCTGGCGGGGGGCAATACGCAGTATTTT. This chain joins TRBV4-1 and TRBJ2-3, with 8 bases aligning to TRBD2. Germline assignment: CDR1 MGHRA and CDR2 YSYEKL. The CDR3 has 13 amino acids. The V and J ends lost 6 bases and 7 bases, in that order; junction bases with no gene match: 6.

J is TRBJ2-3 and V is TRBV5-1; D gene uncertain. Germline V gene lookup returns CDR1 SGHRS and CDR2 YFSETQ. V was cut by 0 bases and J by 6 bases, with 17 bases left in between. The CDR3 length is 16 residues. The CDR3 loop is CASSLAPTSRPDTQYF. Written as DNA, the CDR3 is TGCGCCAGCAGCTTGGCCCCGACATCCCGTCCCGATACGCAGTATTTT.

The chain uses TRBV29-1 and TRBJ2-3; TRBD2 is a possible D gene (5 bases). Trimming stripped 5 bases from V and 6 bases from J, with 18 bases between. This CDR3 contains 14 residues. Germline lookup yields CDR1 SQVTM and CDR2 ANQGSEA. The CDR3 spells CSVCLGGSGDTQYF. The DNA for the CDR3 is TGCAGCGTTTGTTTAGGTGGGAGCGGCGATACGCAGTATTTT.

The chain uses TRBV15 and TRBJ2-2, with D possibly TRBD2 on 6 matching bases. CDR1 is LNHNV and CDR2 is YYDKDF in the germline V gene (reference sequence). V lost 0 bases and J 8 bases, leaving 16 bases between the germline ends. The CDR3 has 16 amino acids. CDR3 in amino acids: CATSRDFSGARGELFF. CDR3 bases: TGTGCCACCAGCAGAGATTTTTCGGGAGCTCGGGGGGAGCTGTTTTTT.